This entry describes one T cell receptor (beta chain). The antigen remains unidentified. Using immunoSEQ multiplex PCR, the repertoire was profiled, and TCRdb retains in-frame clones only, with some absent. The table shows about 44,000 clones, with roughly 95% occurring only once. The V gene's germline CDR1 is SEHNR and CDR2 FQNEAQ (reference sequence). The CDR3 is made up of 16 amino acids. Trimming stripped 4 bases from V and 3 bases from J, with 18 bases between. These data originate in a study of Tregs in tolerant kidney transplant recipients. Study in general: CD4+CD25+CD127- cells came from approximately 3-day belatacept mixed lymphocyte reactions, some with roughly five-day graft donor restimulation.

J is TRBJ1-1 and V is TRBV7-9; D not resolved. The sample comprised Tregs from blood cultured with allogeneic cells. The clonotype was recovered from a human donor in good health. For the CDR3, the DNA is TGTGCCAGCAGCTCAAATCGAATCTTCGGGGACACTGAAGCTTTCTTT. As protein: CASSSNRIFGDTEAFF.